This is a list of T cell receptor beta chains from one sample in a study of cytomegalovirus exposure and HLA in healthy donors. The assay was immunoSEQ multiplex PCR, and TCRdb's table has in-frame clones only and misses some. The table records some 120,000 clones, around four fifths of them present only once. The sequencing input was PBMCs. Every receptor here comes from a man aged 25-40 years in good health and CMV-seropositive. CDR3s include the opening cysteine and the closing phenylalanine or tryptophan. Each record gives: J gene, clone size, D gene, V gene, CDR3 DNA, CDR3 protein. The D gene is left open where the match is weak. Expanded clones are given a class, and other clones once, few, many or no size at all.

>TRBJ2-1|-|-|TRBV4-1
TGCGCCAGCAGCCATGATCCCGAGAGCTCCTACAATGAGCAGTTCTTC
CASSHDPESSYNEQFF
>TRBJ1-3|-|-|TRBV28
TGTGCCGGCAAGGACGGGAACTCTGGAAACACCATATATTTT
CAGKDGNSGNTIYF
>TRBJ1-4|-|-|TRBV18
TGTGCCAGCTCACCAGAGCAGGGTCAGCAGATGGAACTGTTTTTT
CASSPEQGQQMELFF
>TRBJ2-2|few|TRBD2|TRBV4-2
TGTGCCAGCAGCCGCGGGACTAGCGGGACTAGGGGCGGGGAGCTGTTTTTT
CASSRGTSGTRGGELFF
>TRBJ2-7|-|TRBD1|TRBV28
TGTGCCAGCAAAACAGGGGTGATGCGGGAGCAGTACTTC
CASKTGVMREQYF
>TRBJ2-1|-|TRBD2|TRBV4-2
TGTGCCAGCAGCGGGCAGACTAGCGGAGTACGGGATGAGCAGTTCTTC
CASSGQTSGVRDEQFF
>TRBJ1-2|-|-|TRBV27
TGTGCCAGCAGTTTACAGCCGACAGGTGGCTACACCTTC
CASSLQPTGGYTF
>TRBJ2-7|-|-|TRBV19
TGTGCCAGTAGCGTCCGCTTAGCCTACGAGCAGTACTTC
CASSVRLAYEQYF
>TRBJ1-1|-|-|TRBV2
TGTGCCAGCAGCCAGCCGGACATGAACACTGAAGCTTTCTTT
CASSQPDMNTEAFF
>TRBJ2-3|-|TRBD2|TRBV29-1
TGCAGCGCCACCAGCGGGGTAAACACAGATACGCAGTATTTT
CSATSGVNTDTQYF
>TRBJ1-1|once|TRBD1|TRBV28
TGTGCCAGCAGTTGGGGGACAGGTACTGAAGCTTTCTTT
CASSWGTGTEAFF
>TRBJ2-1|-|TRBD2|TRBV28
TGTGCCAGCAGTCCCGCACTAGCGGGAGGTAAAAATGAGCAGTTCTTC
CASSPALAGGKNEQFF
>TRBJ1-2|-|-|TRBV27
TGTGCCAGCAGTTCCGCAGGTGTAAGAGGCTACACCTTC
CASSSAGVRGYTF
>TRBJ1-2|-|-|TRBV19
TGTGCCAGTAGTGGACAGTGGTTCAACTATGGCTACACCTTC
CASSGQWFNYGYTF
>TRBJ2-7|few|TRBD2|TRBV5-4
TGTGCCAGCAGCTTTGGCGGGGGAACTAGCGAGCAGTACTTC
CASSFGGGTSEQYF
>TRBJ2-4|-|-|TRBV2
TGTGCCAGCAGTACGACAGAGTCCAAAAACATTCAGTACTTC
CASSTTESKNIQYF
>TRBJ2-2|-|-|TRBV28
TGTGCCAGCAGTCAAACACTTACCTCGGGGACCGGGGAGCTGTTTTTT
CASSQTLTSGTGELFF
>TRBJ2-5|-|-|TRBV27
TGTGCCAGCAGGGTTGGCGGCCTTGGAGGGCGTGTCGAAGAGACCCAGTACTTC
CASRVGGLGGRVEETQYF
>TRBJ2-5|-|-|TRBV7-8
TGTGCCAGCAGCTTAGAAGGCGGGACCCAGTACTTC
CASSLEGGTQYF
>TRBJ2-2|-|TRBD2|TRBV29-1
TGCAGCGTAGGTACTAGCGCGGACACCGGGGAGCTGTTTTTT
CSVGTSADTGELFF
>TRBJ1-4|-|-|TRBV10-3
TGTGCCACCGCCGGAAGCAGGACAGATGGTGAAAAACTGTTTTTT
CATAGSRTDGEKLFF
>TRBJ2-5|few|-|TRBV13
TGTGCCAGCAGCGTCACAGGGTTAGGAGAGACCCAGTACTTC
CASSVTGLGETQYF
>TRBJ2-3|-|TRBD2|TRBV13
TGTGCCAGCAGCCCGGGACTAGCGGCCCTCGGAACGCAGTATTTT
CASSPGLAALGTQYF
>TRBJ1-1|-|TRBD1|TRBV7-9
TGTGCCAGCAGCGCCGGACAGGGGGCGAACACTGAAGCTTTCTTT
CASSAGQGANTEAFF
>TRBJ2-1|-|-|TRBV13
TGTGCCAGCAGCTTAGGGGCTAGATCTGAGCAGTTCTTC
CASSLGARSEQFF
>TRBJ1-5|once|-|TRBV30
TGTGCCTGGTCGTCCCCAGGACAGCCCCAGCATTTT
CAWSSPGQPQHF
>TRBJ2-4|-|-|TRBV18
TGTGCCAGCTCACCACCGAGTTCGGGGTGGGGAAACATTCAGTACTTC
CASSPPSSGWGNIQYF
>TRBJ2-7|-|TRBD2|TRBV18
TGTGCCAGCTCCCATAGGGGAGCGGGATACTACTACGAGCAGTACTTC
CASSHRGAGYYYEQYF
>TRBJ2-2|-|TRBD1|TRBV30
TGTGCCTGGAGCGTCGGGACAGGGGGTACCGGGGAGCTGTTTTTT
CAWSVGTGGTGELFF
>TRBJ1-2|-|-|TRBV7-2
TGTGCCAGCAGCTTACAGGGCGCGGCTGTGATTTATGGCTACACCTTC
CASSLQGAAVIYGYTF
>TRBJ2-5|-|-|TRBV5-5
TGTGCCAGCAGCTTAGTGGTGAGAGAGACCCAGTACTTC
CASSLVVRETQYF
>TRBJ2-3|-|-|TRBV4-2
TGTGCCAGCAGCCAAGAGGGAGGTTATACTAGCACAGATACGCAGTATTTT
CASSQEGGYTSTDTQYF
>TRBJ2-1|-|TRBD2|TRBV19
TGTGCCAGTAGTTCCCGACTAGCGGGATCCTACAATGAGCAGTTCTTC
CASSSRLAGSYNEQFF